Listed below are T cell receptor beta chains from one sample, sequenced in a study of sequential checkpoint blockade in melanoma. Clones were sequenced by immunoSEQ multiplex PCR, and TCRdb holds only the in-frame ones, with some missing. The data contain tens of thousands of clones, approximately 85% of them singletons. The sample in question was CD8+ T cells sorted from blood (inferred from file names), obtained from a patient given nivolumab and ipilimumab in sequence. These TCRs come from a human donor with melanoma. Both conserved end residues are part of each CDR3. D genes are given only for firm matches. Clone size is shown for a subset of rows, as once, few, many or a class of expanded clone.

J gene	D gene	clone size	V gene	CDR3 protein	CDR3 DNA
TRBJ1-1	NA	NA	TRBV28	CASSPTLYPVEAFF	TGTGCCAGCAGCCCAACCCTCTATCCCGTTGAAGCTTTCTTT
TRBJ1-2	TRBD1	NA	TRBV19	CASSQGQGAILWNYGYTF	TGTGCCAGTAGTCAGGGACAGGGGGCAATATTATGGAACTATGGCTACACCTTC
TRBJ1-5	NA	few	TRBV7-2	CASLLSAVSNQPQHF	TGTGCCAGCCTCCTCTCGGCGGTGAGCAATCAGCCCCAGCATTTT
TRBJ2-7	TRBD1	NA	TRBV6-5	CASSYRDSDAYEQYF	TGTGCCAGCAGTTACCGGGACAGTGATGCCTACGAGCAGTACTTC
TRBJ2-7	TRBD2	NA	TRBV28	CASSLILAGGGEQYF	TGTGCCAGCAGTTTAATCCTAGCGGGGGGCGGCGAGCAGTACTTC
TRBJ2-7	NA	NA	TRBV4-2	CASSQGGTAAYEQYF	TGTGCCAGCAGCCAAGGCGGGACCGCCGCCTACGAGCAGTACTTC
TRBJ2-2	NA	once	TRBV28	CASSRLADTGELFF	TGTGCCAGCAGTCGTCTAGCAGACACCGGGGAGCTGTTTTTT
TRBJ2-7	NA	NA	TRBV4-1	CASSPTDSSYEQYF	TGCGCCAGCAGCCCTACGGACAGTTCCTACGAGCAGTACTTC
TRBJ2-7	NA	NA	TRBV7-9	CASTEFRDGTYEQYF	TGTGCCAGCACCGAATTCAGGGATGGGACCTACGAGCAGTACTTC
TRBJ1-5	NA	NA	TRBV7-9	CASSLSVGLQPQHF	TGTGCCAGCAGCTTATCCGTGGGCCTGCAGCCCCAGCATTTT
TRBJ2-7	TRBD2	NA	TRBV28	CASSLRLAGEQTYYEQYF	TGTGCCAGCAGTTTAAGACTAGCGGGGGAACAAACCTACTACGAGCAGTACTTC
TRBJ1-1	NA	NA	TRBV2	CARETGDTEAFF	TGTGCCAGGGAAACGGGGGACACTGAAGCTTTCTTT
TRBJ2-1	TRBD1	NA	TRBV27	CATTTGINEQFF	TGTGCCACCACGACAGGGATAAATGAGCAGTTCTTC
TRBJ1-5	TRBD1	NA	TRBV19	CASSTTGQGAAQPQHF	TGTGCCAGTAGTACCACGGGACAGGGGGCAGCTCAGCCCCAGCATTTT
TRBJ2-7	NA	NA	TRBV10-3	CAISESSGSYEQYF	TGTGCCATCAGTGAGTCTAGCGGCTCCTACGAGCAGTACTTC
TRBJ2-5	TRBD2	NA	TRBV9	CASSVGWLAGGYQETQYF	TGTGCCAGCAGCGTAGGCTGGCTAGCGGGAGGGTACCAAGAGACCCAGTACTTC
TRBJ1-6	NA	few	TRBV9	CASSVGSSYNSPLHF	TGTGCCAGCAGCGTGGGCAGCTCCTATAATTCACCCCTCCACTTT
TRBJ2-7	TRBD1	NA	TRBV28	CASRLGTGHEQYF	TGTGCCAGCAGGTTAGGGACAGGGCACGAGCAGTACTTC
TRBJ2-1	TRBD2	NA	TRBV5-6	CASSLAVRGGFDEQFF	TGTGCCAGCAGCTTGGCCGTGCGGGGGGGCTTTGATGAGCAGTTCTTC
TRBJ2-1	NA	NA	TRBV29-1	CSVEDPGREIYNEQFF	TGCAGCGTTGAAGATCCGGGGCGGGAAATCTACAATGAGCAGTTCTTC
TRBJ2-3	TRBD2	NA	TRBV15	CATSKLAGGPPRPDTQYF	TGTGCCACCAGCAAACTAGCGGGGGGGCCCCCCCGCCCAGATACGCAGTATTTT
TRBJ2-5	TRBD2	NA	TRBV4-1	CASSGGGASGSFETQYF	TGCGCCAGCAGCGGCGGCGGGGCTAGCGGGAGCTTCGAGACCCAGTACTTC
TRBJ2-2	NA	NA	TRBV5-4	CASSPGLGYTGELFF	TGTGCCAGCAGCCCGGGACTTGGATACACCGGGGAGCTGTTTTTT
TRBJ2-3	TRBD1	once	TRBV5-1	CASSLDRARDTQYF	TGCGCCAGCAGCTTAGACAGGGCGAGAGATACGCAGTATTTT
TRBJ2-7	TRBD1	NA	TRBV28	CASSSGTGVYEQYF	TGTGCCAGCAGTTCGGGGACAGGAGTCTACGAGCAGTACTTC
TRBJ2-7	NA	NA	TRBV27	CASSRQVAYEQYF	TGTGCCAGCAGCCGACAGGTTGCCTACGAGCAGTACTTC
TRBJ2-3	TRBD2	NA	TRBV10-2	CASSAPGLAGAMADTQYF	TGCGCCAGCAGTGCCCCAGGACTAGCGGGAGCAATGGCGGATACGCAGTATTTT
TRBJ1-1	NA	once	TRBV10-2	CASGQLMNTEAFF	TGCGCCAGTGGACAGCTCATGAACACTGAAGCTTTCTTT
TRBJ2-5	TRBD1	NA	TRBV4-1	CASSQDQQGGETQYF	TGCGCCAGCAGCCAAGATCAACAGGGGGGAGAGACCCAGTACTTC
TRBJ1-4	NA	NA	TRBV2	CASLSGNEKLFF	TGTGCCAGCTTGTCGGGGAATGAAAAACTGTTTTTT
TRBJ2-2	TRBD2	NA	TRBV30	CAWSLTWTSGGTGELFF	TGTGCCTGGAGTTTAACCTGGACTAGCGGGGGCACCGGGGAGCTGTTTTTT
TRBJ2-7	NA	NA	TRBV27	CASSLGGNEQYF	TGTGCCAGCAGTTTAGGGGGGAACGAGCAGTACTTC
TRBJ1-5	NA	few	TRBV19	CASRGLLGSNQPQHF	TGTGCCAGCCGTGGACTCCTTGGAAGCAATCAGCCCCAGCATTTT
TRBJ1-3	NA	NA	TRBV27	CASLSGNTIYF	TGTGCCAGCTTATCCGGAAACACCATATATTTT
TRBJ2-1	TRBD2	NA	TRBV11-2	CASSVSGGAIEQFF	TGTGCCAGCAGCGTTAGCGGGGGGGCTATTGAGCAGTTCTTC
TRBJ2-1	NA	NA	TRBV2	CASTAGGGGDEQFF	TGTGCCAGCACGGCGGGAGGAGGGGGCGATGAGCAGTTCTTC
TRBJ1-1	NA	NA	TRBV7-2	CASSVDKNTEAFF	TGTGCCAGCAGTGTTGACAAGAACACTGAAGCTTTCTTT
TRBJ2-7	NA	NA	TRBV27	CASSLGGPYEQYF	TGTGCCAGCAGTTTGGGGGGGCCTTACGAGCAGTACTTC
TRBJ1-2	TRBD1	NA	TRBV7-9	CASSLAGGNYGYTF	TGTGCCAGCAGCTTGGCAGGGGGGAACTATGGCTACACCTTC
TRBJ2-7	TRBD2	NA	TRBV28	CASRGTSGTLPYEQYF	TGTGCCAGCAGAGGGACTAGCGGGACACTACCCTACGAGCAGTACTTC
TRBJ2-5	NA	NA	TRBV14	CASSLVTSSLLPQYF	TGTGCCAGCAGCCTTGTTACTAGCTCCCTCTTGCCCCAGTACTTC
TRBJ2-7	TRBD1	NA	TRBV27	CASRPFPLEGAGAFFF	TGTGCCAGCAGGCCCTTCCCCCTCGAGGGGGCTGGGGCCTTCTTCTTC
TRBJ1-5	TRBD1	NA	TRBV28	CASRGTGVAQPQHF	TGTGCCAGCAGAGGGACAGGAGTTGCTCAGCCCCAGCATTTT
TRBJ2-7	NA	NA	TRBV5-6	CASSFSSYEQYF	TGTGCCAGCAGCTTCTCGAGCTACGAGCAGTACTTC
TRBJ2-2	NA	NA	TRBV13	CASSLMAADGELFF	TGTGCCAGCAGCTTAATGGCCGCCGACGGGGAGCTGTTTTTT
TRBJ2-7	TRBD1	NA	TRBV7-9	CASSLGQGAEEQYF	TGTGCCAGCAGCTTAGGACAGGGGGCGGAAGAGCAGTACTTC
TRBJ2-1	NA	NA	TRBV7-9	CASSPEGGAEQFF	TGTGCCAGCAGCCCCGAAGGGGGAGCTGAGCAGTTCTTC
TRBJ2-5	TRBD1	once	TRBV7-6	CASSPRDSQETQYF	TGTGCCAGCAGCCCAAGGGACAGCCAAGAGACCCAGTACTTC
TRBJ1-6	NA	NA	TRBV6-4	CASRETVFNSPLHF	TGTGCCAGCAGGGAGACAGTATTTAATTCACCCCTCCACTTT
TRBJ2-5	NA	NA	TRBV7-9	CASSLFLIDDRQETQYF	TGTGCCAGCAGCTTATTCTTGATCGATGACAGGCAAGAGACCCAGTACTTC
TRBJ1-2	NA	NA	TRBV18	CASSPPESSSYGYTF	TGTGCCAGCTCACCCCCCGAGAGTAGTTCCTATGGCTACACCTTC
TRBJ1-6	NA	NA	TRBV2	CASSERSPPNSPLHF	TGTGCCAGCAGTGAACGGAGTCCTCCTAATTCACCCCTCCACTTT
TRBJ1-5	NA	NA	TRBV2	CASSELGGNQPQHF	TGTGCCAGCAGTGAACTCGGGGGCAATCAGCCCCAGCATTTT